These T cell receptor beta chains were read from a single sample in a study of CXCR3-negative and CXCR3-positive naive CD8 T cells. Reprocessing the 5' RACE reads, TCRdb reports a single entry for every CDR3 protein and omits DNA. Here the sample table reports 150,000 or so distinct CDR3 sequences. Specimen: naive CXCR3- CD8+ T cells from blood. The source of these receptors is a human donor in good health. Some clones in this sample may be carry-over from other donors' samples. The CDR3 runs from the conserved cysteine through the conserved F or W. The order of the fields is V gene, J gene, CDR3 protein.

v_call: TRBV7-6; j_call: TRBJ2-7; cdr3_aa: CASKGGVDSAYEQYF
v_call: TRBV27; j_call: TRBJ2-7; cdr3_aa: CASRYGQGPYEQYF
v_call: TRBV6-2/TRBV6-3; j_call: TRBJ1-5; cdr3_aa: CASSYSPQPQHF
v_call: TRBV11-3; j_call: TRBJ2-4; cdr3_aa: CASSQGSSTVAKNIQYF
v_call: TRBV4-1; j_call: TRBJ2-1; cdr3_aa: CASRGSTGDNEQLF
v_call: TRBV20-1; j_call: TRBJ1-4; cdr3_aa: CSARYPGPNEKLFF
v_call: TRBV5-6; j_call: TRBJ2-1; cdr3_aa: CASSQGTVNEQFF
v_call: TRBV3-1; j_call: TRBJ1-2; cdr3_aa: CASSPTQDRDYGYTF
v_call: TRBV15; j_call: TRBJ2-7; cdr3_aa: CATSRVDSQIYEQYF
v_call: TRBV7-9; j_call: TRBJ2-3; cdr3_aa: CASSSSEEDTQYF
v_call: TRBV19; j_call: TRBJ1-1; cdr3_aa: CVSKRASNTEAFF
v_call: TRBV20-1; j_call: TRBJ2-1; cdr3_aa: CSASPDYGKDYNEQFF
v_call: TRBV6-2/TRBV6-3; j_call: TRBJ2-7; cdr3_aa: CASSYGARGQQYF
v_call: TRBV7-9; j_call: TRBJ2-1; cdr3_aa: CASDEGIEQFF
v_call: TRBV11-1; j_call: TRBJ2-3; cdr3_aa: CASSLPRGASTDTQYF
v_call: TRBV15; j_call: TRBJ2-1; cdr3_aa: CATREPGGNEQFF